The rows below give T cell receptor beta chains drawn from one sample of a study of control samples from healthy donors and cancer patients. Data came from immunoSEQ multiplex PCR; TCRdb stores just in-frame clones and leaves some out. This table holds approximately 190,000 clones, 91% found once. The sequenced sample consisted of blood. Source of these receptors: a man aged 25 to 40 in good health. CDR3s include the opening cysteine and the closing phenylalanine or tryptophan. The D gene is left open where the match is weak. The listing skips clone size in some rows; elsewhere it reads once, few, many or a size class.

cdr3_nt	cdr3_aa	j_call	clone_size	d_call	v_call
TGCGCCAGCAGCCAAGATCGGGGGAACACTGAAGCTTTCTTT	CASSQDRGNTEAFF	TRBJ1-1	NA	NA	TRBV4-1
TGTGCCAGCAGCAAAGGGGAAATGAAGCGGGACAGGGGACGGGATAGCAATCAGCCCCAGCATTTT	CASSKGEMKRDRGRDSNQPQHF	TRBJ1-5	NA	NA	TRBV21-1
TGCGCCAGCAGCTTGGATCGGGTAGGGGGCCCAGAGACCCAGTACTTC	CASSLDRVGGPETQYF	TRBJ2-5	NA	TRBD1	TRBV5-1
TGTGCCAGTAGTATCCAGAACAGGGGTTTCTTC	CASSIQNRGFF	TRBJ1-2	NA	TRBD1	TRBV19
TGTGCCAGCAGTTTTACACAGGGGAAGGACTATGGCTACACCTTC	CASSFTQGKDYGYTF	TRBJ1-2	NA	TRBD1	TRBV6-5
TGTGCCAGCCGGGGGGAGGGACATAACTATGGCTACACCTTC	CASRGEGHNYGYTF	TRBJ1-2	NA	NA	TRBV7-9
TGCGCCAGCAGCATACAGGGAAATCCTAATGAAAAACTGTTTTTT	CASSIQGNPNEKLFF	TRBJ1-4	NA	NA	TRBV5-1
TGTGCCAGCAGCAAGTCCACAGGGACCCATACGCAGTATTTT	CASSKSTGTHTQYF	TRBJ2-3	NA	NA	TRBV9
TGTGCCATCAGTGACAGTCCTAGGACAGGGGACTACGAGCAGTACTTC	CAISDSPRTGDYEQYF	TRBJ2-7	NA	TRBD1	TRBV10-3
TGCGCCAGCAAAGCCGGGACCGAGGACCGTGCTTCACCCCTCCACTTT	CASKAGTEDRASPLHF	TRBJ1-6	NA	NA	TRBV5-1
TGTGCCACCAGTGATGGGACACCTACGAATCAGCCCCAGCATTTT	CATSDGTPTNQPQHF	TRBJ1-5	few	NA	TRBV24-1
TGTGCCAGCAGTATTGATCCCCAGGGCAGATCACCCCTCCACTTT	CASSIDPQGRSPLHF	TRBJ1-6	NA	NA	TRBV25-1
TGTGCCAGCAGTTCTTCCAGAAATTCACCCCTCCACTTT	CASSSSRNSPLHF	TRBJ1-6	NA	NA	TRBV27
TGTGCCAGCAGCTCTCCCAGGGCTGGAAACACCATATATTTT	CASSSPRAGNTIYF	TRBJ1-3	NA	NA	TRBV7-9
TGTGCCAGCAGTTACTCGGGACAGGGACACAATGAGCAGTTCTTC	CASSYSGQGHNEQFF	TRBJ2-1	once	TRBD1	TRBV6-6
TGTGCCAGCAGCCAACAAATCCTGGGACAGGGTAATTCACCCCTCCACTTT	CASSQQILGQGNSPLHF	TRBJ1-6	NA	TRBD1	TRBV16
TGTGCCAGCGGTCGACAGGAGGCGAACACTGAAGCTTTCTTT	CASGRQEANTEAFF	TRBJ1-1	few	NA	TRBV25-1
TGTGCCAGCAGTGAAAGAACAGGGGGCGACACTGAAGCTTTCTTT	CASSERTGGDTEAFF	TRBJ1-1	NA	TRBD1	TRBV2